The present T cell receptor (beta chain) was sequenced within a study of CD8+ T cells in alopecia areata. In each case, RNA was isolated and then reverse transcribed into cDNA as the sequencing template. Data came from immunoSEQ multiplex PCR; TCRdb stores just in-frame clones and leaves some out. The sample has approximately 59,000 clones, about half seen once. The CDR3 sequence is 17 residues long. Germline V lookup: CDR1 SEHNR, CDR2 FQNEAQ (reference sequence). Trimming cost V 4 bases and J 2 bases, with 20 bases left between them. This sequence originates from a human donor with alopecia areata. The specimen was CD8+ T cells sorted from blood, collected at week 0. The chain employs TRBV7-9 and TRBJ2-5; D is possibly TRBD1 (6 bases). The CDR3 DNA is TGTGCCAGCAGCTCGCTTTTCCGGGACACTTATCAAGAGACCCAGTACTTC. It is translated as CASSSLFRDTYQETQYF. Looking up the rest from reference TRBV7-9 and TRBJ2-5 gives the full variable domain: DTGVSQNPRHKITKRGQNVTFRCDPISEHNRLYWYRQTLGQGPEFLTYFQNEAQLEKSRLLSDRFSAERPKGSFSTLEIQRTEQGDSAMYLCASSSLFRDTYQETQYFGPGTRLLVL.